One sample yielded the 10 T cell receptor beta chains listed below, sequenced in a study of siplizumab effects on memory and regulatory T cells. Measured with immunoSEQ multiplex PCR; TCRdb has only the in-frame clones, and not every one. The sample has about 100,000 clones, 92% seen once. Sequencing was done on a sample of Tregs sorted from blood. The receptors were gathered from a human donor in good health.

This clone was seen once. The chain employs TRBV15 and TRBJ2-7; 7 positions agree with TRBD1. Per germline, CDR1 LNHNV and CDR2 YYDKDF (reference sequence). This CDR3 contains 14 residues. Trimming cost V 1 base and J 3 bases; bases outside gene matches: 3. The CDR3: CATSRADRDYEQYF. In DNA form, the CDR3 reads TGTGCCACCAGCAGAGCTGACAGGGACTACGAGCAGTACTTC.

The sample holds one count of this clone. CDR3 nucleotides: TGTGCCAGCACCCGTCGTAGGGATCAGCCCCAGCATTTT. This translates into CASTRRRDQPQHF. This chain joins TRBV6-6 and TRBJ1-5; D is unclear. The V gene lost 7 bases and the J gene lost 5 bases, with 12 bases spanning the gap. Germline CDR1 is MNHNY and CDR2 is SVGAGI (reference sequence). The CDR3 contains 13 residues.

The V gene is TRBV5-1, the J gene TRBJ2-1, with D perhaps matching TRBD1 or TRBD2 (6 bases each). Germline values: CDR1 SGHRS, CDR2 YFSETQ. The CDR3 is made up of 15 amino acids. Trimming pared 2 bases from V and 8 bases from J, leaving 17 bases between. CDR3 sequence (DNA): TGCGCCAGCAGCTTCAGGAGGGGGGCCGGCTATGAGCAGTTCTTC. This encodes CASSFRRGAGYEQFF.

This chain joins TRBV6-1 and TRBJ2-7; 7 bases align to TRBD2. Germline V gives CDR1 MNHNS, CDR2 SASEGT. V lost 6 bases, J lost 7 bases, and 12 bases stayed unmatched. The CDR3 runs to 14 residues. In DNA form, the CDR3 reads TGTGCCAGCAGGGTTAGCGGGCCCGCGTGGGAGCAGTACTTC. The encoded protein is CASRVSGPAWEQYF.

This clone was observed once. The chain employs TRBV28 and TRBJ2-7; D is ambiguous. Germline CDR1 MDHEN, CDR2 SYDVKM. This CDR3 spans 12 amino acids. Trimming removed 1 base from V and 4 bases from J, with 5 bases in between. As DNA, the CDR3 is TGTGCCAGCAGTTTATCCCAGTACGAGCAGTACTTC. It translates to CASSLSQYEQYF.

This rearrangement joins TRBV15 to TRBJ1-2; 7 bases agree with TRBD1. The V gene end was trimmed by 6 bases and the J gene end by 4 bases; junction bases not matched to a gene: 8. Germline V gene data show CDR1 as LNHNV and CDR2 as YYDKDF (reference sequence). CDR3 length equals 14 residues. The CDR3 DNA follows: TGTGCCACCAGGGAGGAAGGGGGCGGCTATGGCTACACCTTC. Encoded protein: CATREEGGGYGYTF. Full variable domain (missing parts from reference TRBV15 and TRBJ1-2): DAMVIQNPRYQVTQFGKPVTLSCSQTLNHNVMYWYQQKSSQAPKLLFHYYDKDFNNEADTPDNFQSRRPNTSFCFLDIRSPGLGDTAMYLCATREEGGGYGYTFGSGTRLTVV.

V and J are TRBV7-9 and TRBJ2-7, with 7 bases matching TRBD1. The J segment lost 2 bases and the V segment lost 5 bases, leaving 3 bases of the junction unmatched. Germline V lookup: CDR1 SEHNR, CDR2 FQNEAQ (reference sequence). The CDR3 totals 13 residues. DNA of the CDR3: TGTGCCAGCAGCCCGGGACAGACCTACGAGCAGTACTTC. This encodes CASSPGQTYEQYF.

This clone was seen only a few times. This CDR3 reads CASSLSSRDNTEAFF. Here the CDR3 DNA reads TGTGCCAGCAGCTTGTCTTCCAGAGATAACACTGAAGCTTTCTTT. J is TRBJ1-1 and V is TRBV5-4; the D is unclear. The V end was cut by 1 base, the J end by 2 bases, with 12 bases between. Germline V lookup: CDR1 SGHNT, CDR2 YYREEE (reference sequence). This CDR3 comprises 15 residues.

The rearrangement joins TRBV4-2 to TRBJ2-5, with D perhaps assigned TRBD1 or TRBD2 (6 bases each). V lost 2 bases and J 2 bases, leaving 12 bases between the germline ends. CDR3 length: 15 amino acids. Germline V CDR1 and CDR2: LGHNA, YNFKEQ. The CDR3 loop is CASSQPGEAQETQYF. In DNA form, the CDR3 reads TGTGCCAGCAGCCAACCAGGGGAGGCTCAAGAGACCCAGTACTTC.

V usage is TRBV7-9 and J usage is TRBJ1-1, with TRBD1 identical over 7 bases. Germline trimming cut 4 bases from V and 5 bases from J; bases unmatched to any gene: 16. Germline V CDR1 and CDR2: SEHNR, FQNEAQ (reference sequence). This CDR3 has 17 residues. This chain's CDR3 is CASSSVPGQLKGTEAFF. The CDR3 region has the DNA TGTGCCAGCAGCTCCGTTCCGGGACAGCTTAAAGGGACTGAAGCTTTCTTT.